This TCR beta chain was recovered during a study of blood T cell repertoires in COVID-19 (dated by TCRdb to about 2020). General notes on the study: Collaborator samples came from the United States, Italy and Spain and covered acute and convalescent phases of COVID-19. Samples came from the ongoing ImmuneRACE study (first 160 participants) plus 1,254 subjects from 6 global collaborators. Where available, HLA class I and class II types were obtained from metadata supplied by the sample provider rather than from assay-based typing. The repertoires were released in a freely available public database meant as a resource for research on the immune response to SARS-CoV-2. A de-identified subject ID, COVID-19 status, age in years and sex were almost always included in the sample metadata. Deeply sampled blood TCRbeta repertoires from subjects exposed to, actively infected with, or recovered from COVID-19 were included in the dataset. The material from the prospective study consisted of cDNA or gDNA derived from T cells, B-cell-depleted T cells, or PBMCs. Results the study describes overall, beyond this receptor: How much clinical and demographic metadata was included differed by source and by participant, and the metadata was provided uncurated.

For this clone: Its antigen is currently not known. Base quality data are lacking; no much larger clone is found one base away.

TCRbeta CDR3 regions were amplified from genomic DNA by means of the immunoSEQ Assay, a bias-controlled multiplex PCR. Turning to the authors' computational methods: The number of nucleated cells in each sample was estimated by amplification of reference gene primers within the assay. To quantify the absolute abundance of each unique TCRbeta CDR3 rearrangement, sequence reads were collapsed and filtered. For each sample, productive Simpson clonality was calculated by taking the square root of Simpson's diversity index across productive rearrangements. Sourced from immuneACCESS, this table was stored by TCRdb with only in-frame sequences that have V and J called. A share of the clones is absent; for the studies checked, an unresolved V gene accounts for under half, and the remainder has no known explanation. The V and J calls and clone size are taken from that table; D and trimming were inferred from the DNA. Across this sample there are under 350,000 clones, with around four fifths seen only once. In total, the top ten clones hold 4.6% of the sample.

A second Seattle source provided samples from volunteer blood donors who had recovered from COVID-19. Whole blood was collected in K2EDTA tubes by collaborating institutions according to the institutions' own protocols. For TCRbeta analysis, collaborators shipped samples in one of three forms: frozen whole blood, isolated PBMCs, or DNA extracted from either of those sample types. Inclusive of the bounding cysteine and phenylalanine, the CDR3 is 14 residues long. The DNA shown is the 42-base CDR3, in frame from base 1. V is reduced by 3 bases and J by 9 bases, leaving a spacing of 16 bases between them. Via the germline V gene, CDR1 is SGHTA and CDR2 FQGTGA.

This receptor was obtained from a man in his 60s who had recovered from COVID-19. The chain joins TRBV7-3 to TRBJ2-3, with a tentative D gene TRBD2 over 6 matching bases. Sequenced sample: peripheral blood. The DNA reads TGTGCCAGCAGCTTGTCGTCCGGGACTTCGACGCAGTATTTT. It specifies CASSLSSGTSTQYF.